Listed below are T cell receptor beta chains from one sample, sequenced in a study of cytomegalovirus exposure and HLA in healthy donors. The method was immunoSEQ multiplex PCR; TCRdb's version includes in-frame clones alone and lacks a portion of them. Of 150,000 or so clones in the sample, about 79% were seen once. Sequenced: PBMCs. Source of these receptors: a woman aged 45 to 65 in good health and CMV-seropositive. The CDR3 runs from the conserved cysteine through the conserved F or W. A D gene is named only where the DNA matches it firmly. A clone size is listed for some rows: how often the clone was seen (once, few, many), or a class if it is expanded.

d_gene	j_gene	v_gene	abundance	CDR3nt	CDR3aa
.	TRBJ2-1	TRBV6-5	.	TGTGCCAGCAGTTACCATAGCGGACGGAACAATGAGCAGTTCTTC	CASSYHSGRNNEQFF
.	TRBJ1-2	TRBV9	.	TGTGCCAGCAGCGTAGGTTGGACATCTAACTATGGCTACACCTTC	CASSVGWTSNYGYTF
TRBD2	TRBJ2-3	TRBV9	few	TGTGCCAGCAGCGCCGGGACTAGCGGATACACAGATACGCAGTATTTT	CASSAGTSGYTDTQYF
.	TRBJ1-1	TRBV6-5	.	TGTGCCAGCAGTCCACAGGTTTGGTCTGAAGCTTTCTTT	CASSPQVWSEAFF
TRBD1	TRBJ1-2	TRBV6-6	.	TGTGCCAGCAGAACACAGGGGGCACGAGGCTACACCTTC	CASRTQGARGYTF
.	TRBJ2-5	TRBV6-1	.	TGTGCCAGCAACGGACAGTACCAAGAGACCCAGTACTTC	CASNGQYQETQYF
.	TRBJ1-1	TRBV19	.	TGTGCCAGTAGTATATCCGGGACATTGAACACTGAAGCTTTCTTT	CASSISGTLNTEAFF
.	TRBJ1-2	TRBV5-4	.	TGTGCCAGCAGCTTGTTCAACTATAACTATGGCTACACCTTC	CASSLFNYNYGYTF
TRBD1	TRBJ2-3	TRBV7-2	once	TGTGCCAGCAGCATCCTACAGGGGTCCCCCACAGATACGCAGTATTTT	CASSILQGSPTDTQYF
TRBD2	TRBJ2-3	TRBV13	.	TGTGCCAGCAGCCGTTACAGTCTAGCGGTGTATACGCAGTATTTT	CASSRYSLAVYTQYF
TRBD2	TRBJ2-3	TRBV5-1	.	TGCGCCAGCAGCTTGATGACTAGCGGGGAGAGCACAGATACGCAGTATTTT	CASSLMTSGESTDTQYF
TRBD1	TRBJ1-1	TRBV19	.	TGTGCCAGTAAAAGCAGGGGGTACCTAATGAACACTGAAGCTTTCTTT	CASKSRGYLMNTEAFF
TRBD1	TRBJ1-2	TRBV6-6	few	TGTGCCAGCAGGGATATACGGGACAGGGTCTATGGCTACACCTTC	CASRDIRDRVYGYTF
TRBD1	TRBJ2-7	TRBV6-1	once	TGTGCCAGCAATAAAAGGACAGGTGGTTCCTACGAGCAGTACTTC	CASNKRTGGSYEQYF
.	TRBJ1-4	TRBV15	.	TGTGCCACCAGCAGAGATCTAGCTGCAACTAATGAAAAACTGTTTTTT	CATSRDLAATNEKLFF
.	TRBJ2-7	TRBV7-9	.	TGTGCCAGCAGCCTCAGGGGGGAGGAGCAGTACTTC	CASSLRGEEQYF
TRBD1	TRBJ1-1	TRBV9	.	TGTGCCAGCAGCGCGACAGGGGGCGGAACTGAAGCTTTCTTT	CASSATGGGTEAFF
TRBD2	TRBJ2-2	TRBV4-1	.	TGCGCCAGCAGCGACAGGACTAGCAGGACCGGGGAGCTGTTTTTT	CASSDRTSRTGELFF
TRBD2	TRBJ2-1	TRBV27	.	TGTGCCAGCAGTTTAGCCGGGACTAGCGGGGGAAACAATGAGCAGTTCTTC	CASSLAGTSGGNNEQFF
TRBD1	TRBJ1-5	TRBV10-3	few	TGTGCCATCAGTGGAGAGACAGGGGCGAACAATCAGCCCCAGCATTTT	CAISGETGANNQPQHF
.	TRBJ1-6	TRBV7-2	.	TGTGCCAGCAGCTTCCACAGGGTGAATTCACCCCTCCACTTT	CASSFHRVNSPLHF
TRBD2	TRBJ2-3	TRBV5-1	.	TGCGCCAGCAGCTGGGGGACTAGCGGGGGGGCATCAGATACGCAGTATTTT	CASSWGTSGGASDTQYF
.	TRBJ2-6	TRBV28	.	TGTGCCACCGCGGACAGCGCTAAGGCTGGGGCCAACGTCCTGACTTTC	CATADSAKAGANVLTF
.	TRBJ1-6	TRBV25-1	.	TGTGCCAGCGGTACGGGACTTAGCTCACCCCTCCACTTT	CASGTGLSSPLHF
.	TRBJ1-2	TRBV28	.	TGTGCCAGCAGTTCCCTCTTCTATGGCTACACCTTC	CASSSLFYGYTF
.	TRBJ1-2	TRBV7-2	once	TGTGCCAGCAGCTTAGGGCAATCCTACACCTTC	CASSLGQSYTF
.	TRBJ1-1	TRBV6-5	.	TGTGCCAGCAGTCCCCCAGGCCGCGGGACTGAAGCTTTCTTT	CASSPPGRGTEAFF
TRBD1	TRBJ1-3	TRBV4-3	.	TGCGCCAGCAGCCAAGACCCGGGACAGGGTGAAGGTGGAAACACCATATATTTT	CASSQDPGQGEGGNTIYF
.	TRBJ1-2	TRBV6-5	.	TGTGCCAGCAGTACCTCAGGGGTTAACTATGGCTACACCTTC	CASSTSGVNYGYTF
.	TRBJ2-7	TRBV13	.	TGTGCCAGCAGCTTAGGCCTCCGGGAGCATTCCTACGAGCAGTACTTC	CASSLGLREHSYEQYF
.	TRBJ2-7	TRBV5-1	.	TGCGCCAGCGGAGACGGATTTGGTCCCGAGCAGTACTTC	CASGDGFGPEQYF
TRBD1	TRBJ2-2	TRBV7-2	.	TGTGCCAGCAGCTTAAAACAGGGGACCGGGGAGCTGTTTTTT	CASSLKQGTGELFF
.	TRBJ1-2	TRBV2	.	TGTGCCAGCAGTCCCTCCCGGGACACATTCTTC	CASSPSRDTFF
.	TRBJ2-1	TRBV15	.	TGTGCCACCAGCAGAGATCTAGGGGGGCAGTTCTTC	CATSRDLGGQFF
TRBD1	TRBJ1-2	TRBV18	.	TGTGCCAGCTCCCGCGACAGGGGAATGGGCTATGGCTACACCTTC	CASSRDRGMGYGYTF
TRBD1	TRBJ1-6	TRBV7-2	.	TGTGCCAGCAGCTTTGGGGGACAGGTGGGGTCACCCCTCCACTTT	CASSFGGQVGSPLHF
TRBD1	TRBJ2-3	TRBV2	.	TGTGCCAGTGGGACAGGGACAAGGACAGATACGCAGTATTTT	CASGTGTRTDTQYF
.	TRBJ2-3	TRBV30	.	TGTGCCTGGAGTCCTACAGGAGGGGTCACAGATACGCAGTATTTT	CAWSPTGGVTDTQYF
TRBD1	TRBJ2-7	TRBV29-1	few	TGCAGCGTCGGACGACCGGGACAGTCAAGCTCCTACGAGCAGTACTTC	CSVGRPGQSSSYEQYF
TRBD1	TRBJ2-1	TRBV28	.	TGTGCCAGCACTCCCAGGGGGCGAAATGAGCAGTTCTTC	CASTPRGRNEQFF
.	TRBJ1-4	TRBV6-5	few	TGTGCCAGCAGTTACTCCCCGACAGGAACTAATGAAAAACTGTTTTTT	CASSYSPTGTNEKLFF
TRBD2	TRBJ2-1	TRBV5-4	.	TGTGCCAGCACCCTATCGACTAGCGGGGGCCGAACGTATGAGCAGTTCTTC	CASTLSTSGGRTYEQFF
.	TRBJ2-3	TRBV9	once	TGTGCCAGTAGCGTAGAAGCCGACTATCTTTTCACAGATACGCAGTATTTT	CASSVEADYLFTDTQYF
TRBD1	TRBJ1-2	TRBV28	.	TGTGCCAGCAGTTCCGGACAGGGCCCCTCTGGCCATGGCTACACCTTC	CASSSGQGPSGHGYTF
TRBD1	TRBJ1-4	TRBV5-1	.	TGCGCCAGCAGCTTGGACGGGACAGGGGGAGAAAAACTGTTTTTT	CASSLDGTGGEKLFF
TRBD1	TRBJ2-5	TRBV7-2	.	TGTGCCAGCAGCATTGGGACAGGGAGGGAGACCCAGTACTTC	CASSIGTGRETQYF
TRBD2	TRBJ2-7	TRBV19	once	TGTGCCAGTAGTGACGGTAGCGGGGGCTCCTACGAGCAGTACTTC	CASSDGSGGSYEQYF
.	TRBJ1-2	TRBV7-8	.	TGTGCCAGCAGCCGAGGGGGGGACTATGGCTACACCTTC	CASSRGGDYGYTF
.	TRBJ1-5	TRBV7-2	.	TGTGCCAGCAGCTTCGCAGGTAGCAATCAGCCCCAGCATTTT	CASSFAGSNQPQHF
.	TRBJ1-1	TRBV5-4	.	TGTGCCAGCAGCTTGGGAGGGGACATGAACACTGAAGCTTTCTTT	CASSLGGDMNTEAFF